A single sample gave rise to the 27 T cell receptor beta chains below, sequenced in a study of human T cells and chemical hapten exposure. TCRdb reprocessed the RACE reads via MiXCR and lists one record per CDR3 protein. The sample has approximately 97,000 distinct CDR3 sequences; approximately 9% are singletons. The time point was: healthy volunteer bleed at 2 weeks. Someone pulled total RNA out of unfractionated whole blood. Input material: whole blood. Every receptor here comes from a female donor in good health. Some clones in this sample may be carry-over from other donors' samples.

This clonotype was observed a few times. The J gene is TRBJ1-5, the V gene TRBV6-5; 10 nucleotides match TRBD1. The CDR3 contains 15 residues. Germline V gives CDR1 MNHEY, CDR2 SVGAGI. J lost 1 base, V lost 5 bases, and 2 bases had no gene match. CDR3 DNA: TGTGCCAGCAGTCCGGGACAGGGGAGCAATCAGCCCCAGCATTTT. Translating gives CASSPGQGSNQPQHF.

This clonotype was seen many times. The chain uses TRBV30 and TRBJ2-2; 7 bases line up with TRBD1. The CDR3 is 15 amino acids. V lost 0 bases and J lost 4; bases outside the gene matches: 5. Per germline, CDR1 GTSNPN and CDR2 SVGIG (reference sequence). The CDR3 is CAWSVIDRATGELFF. CDR3 DNA: TGTGCCTGGAGTGTAATTGACAGGGCCACCGGGGAGCTGTTTTTT.

The chain employs TRBV28 and TRBJ2-3, with 7 bases matching TRBD1. The CDR3 is made up of 14 amino acids. The V segment lost 5 bases and the J segment 4 bases; nucleotides outside the gene matches: 6. Germline assignment: CDR1 MDHEN and CDR2 SYDVKM. CDR3 loop: CASSTPTGADTQYF. The CDR3 nucleotides are TGTGCCAGCAGTACCCCTACAGGGGCAGATACGCAGTATTTT.

The V gene is TRBV25-1, the J gene TRBJ2-7; the D gene is possibly TRBD1 (5 bases). The CDR3 loop spans 14 amino acids. Germline V gene lookup returns CDR1 MGHDK and CDR2 SYGVNS. Trimming stripped 4 bases from V and 3 bases from J, with 13 bases between. The CDR3 nucleotides are TGTGCCAGCAGTGCCCCCAGGACAATCTACGAGCAGTACTTC. Its protein is CASSAPRTIYEQYF.

The chain uses TRBV6-5 and TRBJ2-5, with no clear D. Trimming stripped 6 bases from V and 4 bases from J, with 12 bases between. Germline CDR1 is MNHEY and CDR2 is SVGAGI. CDR3 size: 13 residues. CDR3 sequence: CASSGFSRETQYF. Here the CDR3 DNA reads TGTGCCAGCAGCGGCTTCTCGCGAGAGACCCAGTACTTC.

V gene TRBV2 combines with J gene TRBJ1-1; unclear D gene. The CDR3 consists of 11 residues. Germline V CDR1 and CDR2: SNHLY, FYNNEI. V was cut by 1 base and J by 11 bases, with 8 bases left in between. Here the CDR3 DNA reads TGTGCCAGCAGTGAAGGACGGCAGGCTTTCTTT. Its protein product is CASSEGRQAFF.

This clonotype was seen at least ten times. The rearrangement links TRBV27 to TRBJ1-4; tentative D call: TRBD1 (6 bases). The CDR3 runs to 14 residues. Germline values: CDR1 MNHEY, CDR2 SMNVEV (reference sequence). Trimming removed 2 bases at V and 3 bases at J, with 7 bases between. The CDR3 is CASSLQGSNEKLFF. In nucleotides, the CDR3 is TGTGCCAGCAGTTTACAGGGGTCTAATGAAAAACTGTTTTTT.

Only a few counts were recorded for this clonotype. CDR3 nucleotides: TGCGCCAGCAGCCAAGTGGGGGACGGCGGGGGTCACGAGCAGTACTTC. Translated: CASSQVGDGGGHEQYF. The V and J genes are TRBV4-3 and TRBJ2-7; 7 nucleotides align to TRBD2. Per germline, CDR1 LGHNA and CDR2 YSLEER. Trimming took 1 base from V and 5 from J; bases not matched to a gene: 11. The CDR3 runs to 16 residues.

The chain links TRBV6-1 to TRBJ2-7; no definite D call. V was shortened by 1 base and J by 2 bases, with 9 bases between the two germline ends. This CDR3 spans 14 amino acids. Germline CDR1 and CDR2: MNHNS and SASEGT. In DNA, the CDR3 is TGTGCCAGCAGTGAAGTTGATGGGGCCTACGAGCAGTACTTC. Protein: CASSEVDGAYEQYF.

In this sample, this clonotype turned up a few times. The CDR3, as DNA: TGCAGTGCTAGAGGTCTTGCGGGTGAGCAGTTCTTC. Protein: CSARGLAGEQFF. The V call is TRBV20-1, the J call TRBJ2-1, with D possibly TRBD2 on 5 matching bases. Germline CDR1 reads DFQATT; CDR2 reads SNEGSKA (reference sequence). The CDR3 covers 12 residues. Trimming took 1 base from V and 9 from J, leaving 10 bases between them.

This clonotype was detected ten times or more. The rearrangement joins TRBV12-3 or TRBV12-4 to TRBJ2-5; TRBD2 agrees at 8 bases. The CDR3 has 15 residues. Losses at the gene ends were 5 bases for V and 3 bases for J; bases not matched to a gene: 8. CDR3 protein: CASSGAGASEETQYF. CDR3 sequence (DNA): TGTGCCAGCAGTGGAGCGGGAGCGTCGGAAGAGACCCAGTACTTC.

This clonotype was detected many times. This chain connects TRBV24-1 to TRBJ2-5; the match to TRBD2 covers 9 bases. The germline V gene encodes CDR1 KGHDR and CDR2 SFDVKD. J lost 4 bases, V lost 0 bases, and 11 bases had no gene match. This CDR3 contains 18 residues. CDR3 sequence (DNA): TGTGCCACCAGTGATTTGCAAGGGGTAGCGGGAGTAGGAGAGACCCAGTACTTC. This codes for CATSDLQGVAGVGETQYF.

V usage is TRBV7-2 and J usage is TRBJ1-2, with 7 positions matching TRBD1. CDR3 length: 14 residues. CDR1 SGHTA and CDR2 FQGNSA come from the germline V gene. V was clipped by 4 bases and J by 3 bases; unmatched bases: 5. The CDR3 nucleotides are TGTGCCAGCAGCTCGGGACAGACCTACTATGGCTACACCTTC. Translated: CASSSGQTYYGYTF.

This clonotype appeared a few times. Here the CDR3 DNA reads TGTGCCAGCAGCCATTCGGCGGGAGGGGGCTACAATGAGCAGTTCTTC. Translation gives CASSHSAGGGYNEQFF. This chain uses TRBV7-2 with TRBJ2-1; 9 nucleotides agree with TRBD2. With V trimmed by 5 bases and J by 3 bases, 8 bases remained unmatched. CDR3 length equals 16 residues. Germline assignment: CDR1 SGHTA and CDR2 FQGNSA.

This clonotype appeared many times. The rearrangement uses TRBV2 and TRBJ1-1; no definite D call. V was pared by 6 bases and J by 7 bases, with 12 bases between. The germline V gene has CDR1 SNHLY and CDR2 FYNNEI. The CDR3 has 12 amino acids. The CDR3 coding sequence is TGTGCCAGCAGCTCCGACGGTTATGAAGCTTTCTTT. It specifies CASSSDGYEAFF.

The chain links TRBV27 to TRBJ2-7; 12 bases map to TRBD1. The trim removed 5 bases at V and 5 bases at J, leaving 4 bases unmatched. The CDR3 covers 14 residues. Germline lookup yields CDR1 MNHEY and CDR2 SMNVEV (reference sequence). CDR3 DNA: TGTGCCAGCAGTATTGGGACAGGGGGCAACGAGCAGTACTTC. Its translation is CASSIGTGGNEQYF.

This clonotype was counted ten times or more. This chain uses TRBV2 with TRBJ1-2, with D hard to call. CDR1 and CDR2 from the germline V gene are SNHLY and FYNNEI. V lost 3 bases and J 8 bases, leaving 10 bases between the germline ends. The CDR3 runs 12 residues. The DNA for the CDR3 is TGTGCCAGCAGTGACAGGATTGACGGCTACACCTTC. This sequence encodes CASSDRIDGYTF.

This clonotype was picked up a small number of times. In DNA form, the CDR3 reads TGTGCCAGCAGCAAAGAAGGGAGTGAGCAGTTCTTC. Translating it yields CASSKEGSEQFF. This chain uses TRBV21-1 with TRBJ2-1; the DNA was not compared with TRBD2, the D call given in the table. TRBV21-1 is a known pseudogene. The CDR3 loop spans 12 amino acids.

A few counts support this clonotype. The chain recombines TRBV7-3 with TRBJ2-3, with D unresolved. CDR3 size: 16 residues. Trimming removed 5 bases from V and 4 bases from J, with 19 bases in between. Germline V gene sequence: CDR1 SGHTA, CDR2 FQGTGA. The CDR3 nucleotides read TGTGCCAGCAGCCCTACCCCCACAGCTGGGGCAGATACGCAGTATTTT. This codes for CASSPTPTAGADTQYF.

The J gene is TRBJ1-1, the V gene TRBV5-7; D gene uncertain. TRBV5-7 is noted as an ORF with a role that remains uncertain. The CDR3 length is 15 residues. Trimming removed 0 bases at V and 3 bases at J, with 12 bases between. The CDR3 sequence is CASSLVEALDTEAFF. In DNA, the CDR3 is TGTGCCAGCAGCTTGGTGGAGGCGTTGGACACTGAAGCTTTCTTT.

This clonotype came up a few times. This rearrangement joins TRBV27 to TRBJ1-5, with D possibly TRBD1 on 6 matching bases. The germline gives CDR1 MNHEY, CDR2 SMNVEV (reference sequence). There are 15 residues in the CDR3. Trimming left V 5 bases short and J 1 base short, with 12 bases between. The CDR3 sequence: CASSPFQGSNQPQHF. Here the CDR3 DNA reads TGTGCCAGCAGTCCATTCCAGGGGAGCAATCAGCCCCAGCATTTT.

The chain joins TRBV18 to TRBJ1-5, with D maybe TRBD1 (5 bases). V shed 3 bases and J shed 5 bases, with 8 bases lying between them. This CDR3 comprises 13 residues. Germline V lookup: CDR1 KGHSH, CDR2 LQKENI. CDR3 DNA: TGTGCCAGCTCACCTTTAGGGGATCAGCCCCAGCATTTT. Amino acids: CASSPLGDQPQHF.

The gene calls are TRBV28 and TRBJ1-1, with 8 bases that match TRBD1. The CDR3 runs to 15 residues. Germline CDR1 is MDHEN and CDR2 is SYDVKM. The trim removed 2 bases at V and 1 base at J, leaving 3 bases unmatched. The CDR3 bases are TGTGCCAGCAGTTTAGGGGGGACAGGGAACACTGAAGCTTTCTTT. Protein sequence: CASSLGGTGNTEAFF.

The J gene is TRBJ2-7, the V gene TRBV29-1; D might be TRBD2 (6 bases). There are 13 residues in the CDR3. The V gene lost 8 bases and the J gene lost 0 bases, with 14 bases spanning the gap. Germline V gene lookup returns CDR1 SQVTM and CDR2 ANQGSEA. The CDR3 is CSIRRAPSYEQYF. CDR3 nucleotide sequence: TGCAGCATTCGGAGGGCCCCCTCCTACGAGCAGTACTTC.

This clonotype was counted many times. The V gene is TRBV10-2, the J gene TRBJ2-4; D may be TRBD1 or TRBD2 (5 bases each). The ends were cut back, 8 bases at V and 1 base at J, with 15 bases in the middle. Germline CDR1 reads WSHSY; CDR2 reads SAAADI. The CDR3 is 15 residues long. The DNA for the CDR3 is TGCGCCAGCTTGGGTCCAGGGACGGCCAAAAACATTCAGTACTTC. This sequence encodes CASLGPGTAKNIQYF.

This clonotype was detected ten times or more. The chain employs TRBV4-1 and TRBJ2-7, with a tentative D call TRBD2 (5 bases). The CDR3 length is 16 residues. V lost 0 bases and J 1 base, leaving 13 bases between the germline ends. The germline CDR1 and CDR2 sequences are MGHRA and YSYEKL. The CDR3 coding sequence is TGCGCCAGCAGCCAAGAAGAGGTCGGGGTTTCCTACGAGCAGTACTTC. Amino acids: CASSQEEVGVSYEQYF.

This clonotype was seen many times. The chain combines TRBV6-2 or TRBV6-3 with TRBJ1-5, with D uncertain. V was pared by 11 bases and J by 4 bases, with 15 bases between. CDR3 length equals 13 residues. Germline CDR1 is MNHEY and CDR2 is SVGEGT. CDR3 bases: TGTGCCCACAGAGAGCATATTAATCAGCCCCAGCATTTT. Its protein product is CAHREHINQPQHF.